This T cell receptor (beta chain) was documented in a study of T cell changes during pregnancy in multiple sclerosis. The V gene's germline CDR1 is GTSNPN and CDR2 SVGIG (reference sequence). The V gene end was trimmed by 0 bases and the J gene end by 1 base; junction bases not matched to a gene: 2. This CDR3 region has 15 residues. Sequencing used immunoSEQ multiplex PCR; TCRdb keeps in-frame clones, though not all of them. The table has about 68,000 clones, less than 95% seen once. The sequenced sample was peripheral blood, obtained in the third trimester of pregnancy. The receptor was isolated from a female donor with multiple sclerosis, enrolled in a pregnancy study. The chain combines TRBV30 with TRBJ2-3, with 9 bases fitting TRBD1. In DNA form, the CDR3 reads TGTGCCTGGAGTGTTGACAGGGGGGGCACAGATACGCAGTATTTT. Its translation: CAWSVDRGGTDTQYF.